This entry features one TCR beta chain sequence. Genomic DNA templated the TCR beta VDJ and CDR3 profiling. MiXCR, applied by TCRdb to the reads, yields one record per CDR3 protein. The data show approximately 150,000 distinct CDR3 sequences, 40% to 55% seen once. Patients included in sequencing had previously demonstrated CD8+CD57+ cell expansion by flow cytometry. These data are taken from a study of CD8+CD57+ T cells in acquired aplastic anemia. Germline CDR1 reads SGHRS; CDR2 reads YFSETQ. V lost 4 bases and J lost 2, with 9 bases in between. This CDR3 contains 13 residues. Material: sorted CD4+, CD8+, or CD8+CD57+ T cells (not recorded which) from PBMCs. This receptor was obtained from a human donor with aplastic anemia. The chain has TRBV5-1 and TRBJ1-2; D is undetermined. CDR3 nucleotides: TGCGCCAGCAGCGTCGAGGTAAACTATGGCTACACCTTC. As protein: CASSVEVNYGYTF.